This is a list of T cell receptor beta chains from one sample in a study of beta chain features in type 1 diabetes. Clones were read by immunoSEQ multiplex PCR, and TCRdb kept only the in-frame ones, dropping some. The table lists 310,000 or so clones, 6.5% to 10% of them singletons. The sequenced material came from central memory CD4+ T cells from blood. The receptors shown here come from a woman between 18 and 30 years old in good health. Both conserved end residues are part of each CDR3. Fields, in order: V gene, J gene, D gene, CDR3 protein. D genes are given only for firm matches.

TRBV29-1	TRBJ2-3	.	CSVESDGSTDTQYF
TRBV23-1	TRBJ1-1	TRBD1	CASSQWPAGQENTEAFF
TRBV7-9	TRBJ2-5	.	CASNPWGLAVQETQYF
TRBV7-2	TRBJ2-7	TRBD2	CASSLGPAGGEYEQYF
TRBV7-9	TRBJ2-6	TRBD1	CASSLGTGALSGANVLTF
TRBV4-3	TRBJ2-5	.	CASSRAERETQYF
TRBV4-3	TRBJ2-7	.	CASSQERFYDGEQYF
TRBV14	TRBJ2-3	.	CASSQRSTSNTDTQYF
TRBV20-1	TRBJ2-3	.	CSASQSDTQYF
TRBV18	TRBJ1-1	.	CASSPLLVNTEAFF
TRBV29-1	TRBJ1-1	.	CSVEFAMNTEAFF
TRBV7-3	TRBJ2-7	.	CASSLSAGYEQYF
TRBV10-3	TRBJ2-1	TRBD2	CAINKRGATSYNEQFF
TRBV28	.	TRBD2	CASCLAGGREQYF
TRBV19	TRBJ1-2	.	CASSIDGDGGHGYTF
TRBV5-4	TRBJ2-1	TRBD2	CASSLGGSGRFYNEQFF
TRBV18	TRBJ2-5	.	CASSILGGETQYF
TRBV5-5	TRBJ2-1	TRBD2	CASSLAGLAGGGSYNEQFF
TRBV7-8	TRBJ2-7	TRBD1	CASSASPGTGGYEQYF
TRBV7-9	TRBJ2-3	TRBD2	CASRGSGRAADTQYF
TRBV28	TRBJ2-7	.	CASSFSIIGPGQMTYEQYF
TRBV21-1	TRBJ1-2	.	CASSFRPRRSQGKGYGYTF
TRBV7-2	TRBJ2-3	.	CASSWDKSTDTQYF
TRBV19	TRBJ2-1	.	CASSKTQGPNEQFF
TRBV5-1	TRBJ2-5	TRBD2	CASSFKPSGQIQETQYF
TRBV20-1	TRBJ2-7	.	CSAPRRYEQYF